This T cell receptor beta chain was captured in a study of blood T cells in healthy people across ages (dated by TCRdb to 2013 to 2016). As for the study more broadly: In model experiments, template switching captured roughly one uniquely barcoded TCR beta cDNA molecule for every two T cells. The study measured age-related changes in TCR beta repertoire diversity using deep sequencing normalized with unique cDNA molecular identifiers. Four age groups were formed from the donors: young (average approximately 16 years), middle-aged (around 39), aged (over 55) and long-lived (more than 75). To avoid experimental bias, donors of different ages were distributed randomly across sequencing lanes. The study analyzed two additional independent replicas of 1 million unique cDNA reads from the same blood draw for two donors, one aged 18 to 29 and one aged 80 or older. Overall study results and their limits: Estimates of total diversity from one million sequenced T cells were regarded as lower bounds and underestimates. Since profiling was done on bulk unsorted PBMCs, naive and antigen-experienced compartments could not be conclusively compared. The long-lived group showed more naive CD4+ T cells, fewer expanded clones and increased TCR diversity than the aged group, suggesting age selection. A strong correlation was found between observed TCR beta diversity and the percentage of naive T cells measured by flow cytometry. Because the CMV infection status of the donors was unknown, age-related changes in expanded clonotypes may potentially have been confounded. As age increased, observed TCR beta diversity per million T cells dropped in a roughly linear way, and a significant reduction was already evident by age 40.

The CDR3 runs 15 amino acids, cysteine and phenylalanine included. Just the 45-base CDR3 DNA is kept, in frame starting at base 1. V and J lose 2 bases and 2 bases, and a span of 10 bases separates them. The germline V gene provides CDR1 SGHVS and CDR2 FQNEAQ. For this clonotype: The antigen it recognizes is unknown. No quality values exist for individual bases; no much larger clone is one base distant.

The donors were under 40 Caucasian individuals from Russia, aged about 6 to 95 years, who were systemically healthy. Each donor gave approximately 9.4 milliliters of peripheral blood, drawn into EDTA-treated Vacutainer tubes. Ficoll-Paque density-gradient centrifugation was used to isolate PBMCs, with at least 6 million obtained per sample. Trizol reagent was used to extract total RNA from the PBMCs, yielding at least 5 micrograms per sample. For every donor, flow cytometry on a PBMC aliquot measured the percentage of naive CD45RAhigh/CD27high T cells. Library method: 5' RACE. Sequencing used an Illumina HiSeq 2500. The second PCR ran for about 7 to 11 cycles and used a J-beta primer mix along with a sample-barcoded 5' primer. A unique molecular identifier was introduced onto each TCR beta cDNA molecule by a template-switch 5' adaptor carrying 12 random nucleotides. Each sample yielded at least 2.5 million CDR3-containing paired-end reads. First-strand cDNA synthesis was performed from all RNA using the Mint cDNA synthesis kit, with priming by a TRBC-specific oligonucleotide. Following uracil-DNA glycosylase treatment, all cDNA underwent a first 18-cycle PCR with the universal primers M1SS and BC2_uni_R. The original methods were these. For normalization, 1 million high-quality reads, each with a distinct molecular identifier, were randomly selected from each sample. Instead of being binned into consensus sequences, reads with shared molecular identifiers were discarded. MiTCR, set to a Q25 quality threshold and the strictest error-elimination algorithm, was used for CDR3 identification, clonotype clustering and error correction. Lower-bound total TCR beta diversity was estimated with a nonparametric unseen species model using Euler transformation. In-frame beta chains were kept once TCRdb had trimmed the public reads at Q25 with fastp and called clones with MiXCR. Each entry is one CDR3 protein sequence, shown with its most common DNA and genes. It is TCRdb's table, rather than the study itself, that gives the V and J calls and clone size. The table for this sample lists roughly 1.6 million distinct CDR3 sequences; roughly 30% of them were counted only once. Over 9% of the sample rests with the top ten.

The origin of this receptor is a woman aged 25 to 45 in good health. The chain is assembled from TRBV7-8 and TRBJ1-5, and TRBD1 may be the D gene, going by 6 matching bases. Sequencing was carried out using blood. The sequence in DNA is TGTGCCAGCAGCTTACCAGGGGACGGCAATCAGCCCCAGCATTTT. Its translation reads: CASSLPGDGNQPQHF.